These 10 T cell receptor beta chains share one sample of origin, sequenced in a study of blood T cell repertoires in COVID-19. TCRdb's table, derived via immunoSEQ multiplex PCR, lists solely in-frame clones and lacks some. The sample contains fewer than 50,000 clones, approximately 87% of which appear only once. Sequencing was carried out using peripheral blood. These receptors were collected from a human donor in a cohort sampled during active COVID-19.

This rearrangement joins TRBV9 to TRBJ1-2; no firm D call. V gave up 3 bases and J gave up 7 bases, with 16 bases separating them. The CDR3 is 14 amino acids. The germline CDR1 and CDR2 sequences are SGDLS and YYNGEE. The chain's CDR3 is CASSDARGRSGYTF. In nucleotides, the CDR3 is TGTGCCAGCAGCGACGCACGAGGGAGGAGTGGCTACACCTTC.

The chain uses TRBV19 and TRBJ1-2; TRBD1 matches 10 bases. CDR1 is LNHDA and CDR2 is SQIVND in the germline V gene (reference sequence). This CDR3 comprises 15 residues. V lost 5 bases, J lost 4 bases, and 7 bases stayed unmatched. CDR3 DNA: TGTGCCAGTAGTTCGGACAGGGGGAGAGGCTATGGCTACACCTTC. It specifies CASSSDRGRGYGYTF.

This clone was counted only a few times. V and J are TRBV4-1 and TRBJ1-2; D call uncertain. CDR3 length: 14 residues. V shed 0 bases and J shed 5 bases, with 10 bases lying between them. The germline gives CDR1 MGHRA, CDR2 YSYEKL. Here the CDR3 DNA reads TGCGCCAGCAGCCAAGAAATGCGGGTTTATGGCTACACCTTC. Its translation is CASSQEMRVYGYTF.

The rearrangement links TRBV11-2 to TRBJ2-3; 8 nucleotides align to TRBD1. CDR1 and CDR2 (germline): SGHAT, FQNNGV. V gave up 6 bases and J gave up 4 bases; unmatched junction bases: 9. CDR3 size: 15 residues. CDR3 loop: CASSGQGGWPDTQYF. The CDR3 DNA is TGTGCCAGCAGTGGACAGGGCGGTTGGCCAGATACGCAGTATTTT.

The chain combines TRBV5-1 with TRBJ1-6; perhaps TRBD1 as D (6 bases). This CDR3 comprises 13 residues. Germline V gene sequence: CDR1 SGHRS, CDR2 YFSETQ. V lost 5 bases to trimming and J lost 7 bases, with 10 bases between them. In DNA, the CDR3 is TGCGCCAGCAGTCGGACAGAAAATTCACCCCTCCACTTT. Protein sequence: CASSRTENSPLHF.

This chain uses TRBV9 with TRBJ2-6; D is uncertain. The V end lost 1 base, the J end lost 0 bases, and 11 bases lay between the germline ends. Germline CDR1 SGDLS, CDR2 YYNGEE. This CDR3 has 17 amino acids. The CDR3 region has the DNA TGTGCCAGCAGCGTAAATCCGTCCAGCTCTGGGGCCAACGTCCTGACTTTC. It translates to CASSVNPSSSGANVLTF. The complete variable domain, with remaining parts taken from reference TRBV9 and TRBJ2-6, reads DSGVTQTPKHLITATGQRVTLRCSPRSGDLSVYWYQQSLDQGLQFLIQYYNGEERAKGNILERFSAQQFPDLHSELNLSSLELGDSALYFCASSVNPSSSGANVLTFGAGSRLTVL.

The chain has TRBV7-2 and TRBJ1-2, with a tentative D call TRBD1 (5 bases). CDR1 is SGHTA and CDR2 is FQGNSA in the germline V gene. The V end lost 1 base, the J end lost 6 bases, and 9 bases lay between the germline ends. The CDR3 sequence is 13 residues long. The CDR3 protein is CASSLESGNGYTF. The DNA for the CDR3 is TGTGCCAGCAGCTTAGAGTCAGGGAATGGCTACACCTTC.

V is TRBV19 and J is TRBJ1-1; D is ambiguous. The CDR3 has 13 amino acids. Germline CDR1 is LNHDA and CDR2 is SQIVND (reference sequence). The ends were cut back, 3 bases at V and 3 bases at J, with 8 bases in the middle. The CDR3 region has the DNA TGTGCCAGTAGTATCCAAGGAGACACTGAAGCTTTCTTT. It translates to CASSIQGDTEAFF. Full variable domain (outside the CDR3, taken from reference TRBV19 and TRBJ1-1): DGGITQSPKYLFRKEGQNVTLSCEQNLNHDAMYWYRQDPGQGLRLIYYSQIVNDFQKGDIAEGYSVSREKKESFPLTVTSAQKNPTAFYLCASSIQGDTEAFFGQGTRLTVV.

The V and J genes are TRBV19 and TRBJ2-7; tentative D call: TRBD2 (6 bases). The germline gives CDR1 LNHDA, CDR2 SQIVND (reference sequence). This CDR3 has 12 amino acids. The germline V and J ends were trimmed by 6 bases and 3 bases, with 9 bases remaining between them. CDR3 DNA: TGTGCCAGTAGACGGACTAACTACGAGCAGTACTTC. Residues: CASRRTNYEQYF. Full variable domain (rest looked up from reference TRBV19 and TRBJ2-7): DGGITQSPKYLFRKEGQNVTLSCEQNLNHDAMYWYRQDPGQGLRLIYYSQIVNDFQKGDIAEGYSVSREKKESFPLTVTSAQKNPTAFYLCASRRTNYEQYFGPGTRLTVT.

CDR3 sequence (DNA): TGTGCCAGCAGTTTTAGCGACGGGCCCTATGGCTACACCTTC. Its translation: CASSFSDGPYGYTF. The V and J genes are TRBV27 and TRBJ1-2; D is unclear. The CDR3 consists of 14 residues. With 3 bases removed from V and 4 bases from J, the gap between germline ends came to 12 bases. Germline V CDR1 and CDR2: MNHEY, SMNVEV (reference sequence).